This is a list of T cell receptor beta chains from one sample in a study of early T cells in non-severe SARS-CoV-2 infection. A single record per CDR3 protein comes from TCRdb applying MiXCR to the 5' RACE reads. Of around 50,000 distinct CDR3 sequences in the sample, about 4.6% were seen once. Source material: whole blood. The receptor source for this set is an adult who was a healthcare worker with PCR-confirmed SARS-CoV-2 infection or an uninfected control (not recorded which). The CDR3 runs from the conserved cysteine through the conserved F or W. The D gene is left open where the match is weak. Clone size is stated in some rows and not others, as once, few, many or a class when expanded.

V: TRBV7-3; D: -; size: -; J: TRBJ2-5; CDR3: CASSLGPGDLVTQYF; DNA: TGTGCCAGCAGCTTAGGGCCAGGGGATTTGGTGACCCAGTACTTC
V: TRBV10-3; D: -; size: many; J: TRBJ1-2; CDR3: CATRVTNYGYTF; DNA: TGTGCCACCAGGGTTACCAACTATGGCTACACCTTC
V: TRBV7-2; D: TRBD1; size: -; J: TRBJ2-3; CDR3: CASSSLPGTASTDTQYF; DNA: TGTGCCAGCAGCTCCTTACCCGGGACAGCGAGCACAGATACGCAGTATTTT
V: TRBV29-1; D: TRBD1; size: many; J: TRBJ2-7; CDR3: CSVGQGFGYEQYF; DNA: TGCAGCGTGGGACAGGGGTTTGGCTACGAGCAGTACTTC
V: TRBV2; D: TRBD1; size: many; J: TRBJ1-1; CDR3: CATQTGTYTEAFF; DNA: TGTGCCACCCAGACAGGGACTTACACTGAAGCTTTCTTT
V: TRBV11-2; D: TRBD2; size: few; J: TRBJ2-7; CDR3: CASSQGSGRVSYEQYF; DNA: TGTGCCAGCAGCCAAGGGAGCGGGAGGGTTTCATACGAGCAGTACTTC
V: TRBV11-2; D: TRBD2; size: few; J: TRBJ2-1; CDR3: CASSLLTSGGAREQFF; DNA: TGTGCCAGCAGCCTGCTGACTAGCGGGGGGGCCAGGGAGCAGTTCTTC
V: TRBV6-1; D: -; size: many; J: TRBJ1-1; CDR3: CASTQIMNTEAFF; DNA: TGTGCCAGTACACAGATCATGAACACTGAAGCTTTCTTT
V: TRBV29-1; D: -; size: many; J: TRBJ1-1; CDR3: CSGQRDLNTEAFF; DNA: TGCAGCGGACAGAGAGACCTTAACACTGAAGCTTTCTTT
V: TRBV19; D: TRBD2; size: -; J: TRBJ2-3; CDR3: CASRGTSGIHPDTQYF; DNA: TGTGCCAGTAGAGGGACTAGCGGGATTCATCCAGATACGCAGTATTTT
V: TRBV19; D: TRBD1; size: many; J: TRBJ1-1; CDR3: CASRKDRDDTEAFF; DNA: TGTGCCAGTAGGAAGGACAGGGATGACACTGAAGCTTTCTTT
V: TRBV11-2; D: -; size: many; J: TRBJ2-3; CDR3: CASSLDPGIRTTDTQYF; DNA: TGTGCCAGCAGCTTAGATCCAGGGATCCGAACCACAGATACGCAGTATTTT
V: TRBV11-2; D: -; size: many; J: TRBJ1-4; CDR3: CASRSGQGRREKLFF; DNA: TGTGCCAGCAGGAGCGGGCAGGGGAGGAGGGAAAAACTGTTTTTT
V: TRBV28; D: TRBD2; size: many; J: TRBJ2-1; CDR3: CASRPGRAYNEQFF; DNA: TGTGCCAGCAGGCCCGGGAGGGCCTACAATGAGCAGTTCTTC
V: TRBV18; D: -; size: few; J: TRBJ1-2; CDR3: CASSPYERTYGSYTF; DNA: TGTGCCAGCTCACCATATGAGCGAACCTATGGCAGCTACACCTTC
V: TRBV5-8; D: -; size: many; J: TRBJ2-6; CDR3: CASSFSGSGANVLTF; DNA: TGTGCCAGCAGCTTTTCAGGGTCTGGGGCCAACGTCCTGACTTTC
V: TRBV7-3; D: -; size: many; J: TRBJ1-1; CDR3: CASSWAENTEAFF; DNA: TGTGCCAGCAGCTGGGCTGAGAACACTGAAGCTTTCTTT
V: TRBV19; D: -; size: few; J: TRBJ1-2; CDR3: CATQGVHGYTF; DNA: TGTGCCACTCAAGGGGTCCATGGCTACACCTTC
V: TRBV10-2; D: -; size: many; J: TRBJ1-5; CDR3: CASSESGGIQPQHF; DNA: TGCGCCAGCAGTGAGTCGGGGGGAATTCAGCCCCAGCATTTT
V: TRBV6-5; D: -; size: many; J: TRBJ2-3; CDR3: CASSPGRRASTDTQYF; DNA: TGTGCCAGCAGTCCTGGACGGCGCGCTAGCACAGATACGCAGTATTTT
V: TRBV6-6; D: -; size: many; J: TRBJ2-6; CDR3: CASTPRPQSGANVLTF; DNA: TGTGCCAGCACCCCCCGACCCCAGTCTGGGGCCAACGTCCTGACTTTC
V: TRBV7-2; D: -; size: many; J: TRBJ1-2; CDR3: CASSLDADRIYGYTF; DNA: TGTGCCAGCAGCTTAGATGCGGACCGTATCTATGGCTACACCTTC
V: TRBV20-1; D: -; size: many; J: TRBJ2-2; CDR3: CSAAVQIDTGELFF; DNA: TGCAGTGCTGCGGTACAGATAGACACCGGGGAGCTGTTTTTT
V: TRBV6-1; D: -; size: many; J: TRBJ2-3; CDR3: CASSEVTLTDTQYF; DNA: TGTGCCAGCAGTGAAGTCACCCTCACAGATACGCAGTATTTT
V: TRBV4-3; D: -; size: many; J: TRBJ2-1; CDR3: CASSQSPDGYNEQFF; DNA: TGCGCCAGCAGCCAATCGCCGGACGGTTACAATGAGCAGTTCTTC
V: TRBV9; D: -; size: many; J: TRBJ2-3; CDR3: CASSVGFADTQYF; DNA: TGTGCCAGCAGCGTAGGGTTCGCAGATACGCAGTATTTT
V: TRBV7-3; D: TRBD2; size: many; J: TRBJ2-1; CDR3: CASSPGLAGGSSYNEQFF; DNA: TGTGCCAGCAGCCCCGGACTAGCGGGAGGGAGCTCCTACAATGAGCAGTTCTTC
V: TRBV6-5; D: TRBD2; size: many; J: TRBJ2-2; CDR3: CASSAGLAGDLGELFF; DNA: TGTGCCAGCAGCGCGGGACTAGCGGGAGACCTCGGGGAGCTGTTTTTT
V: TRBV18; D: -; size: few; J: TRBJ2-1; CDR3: CASSPPIGSSYNEQFF; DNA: TGTGCCAGCTCACCACCGATTGGGAGCTCCTACAATGAGCAGTTCTTC
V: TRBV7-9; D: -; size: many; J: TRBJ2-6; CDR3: CASSPLGSGANVLTF; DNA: TGTGCCAGCAGCCCATTGGGGTCTGGGGCCAACGTCCTGACTTTC
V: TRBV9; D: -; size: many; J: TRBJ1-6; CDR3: CASSPSGDSYNSPLHF; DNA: TGTGCCAGCAGCCCCTCCGGGGATTCCTATAATTCACCCCTCCACTTT
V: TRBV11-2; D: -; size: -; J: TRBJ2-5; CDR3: CASSLTGFQETQYF; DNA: TGTGCCAGCAGCTTAACTGGGTTCCAAGAGACCCAGTACTTC
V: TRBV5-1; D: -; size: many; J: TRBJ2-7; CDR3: CASSSTYEQYF; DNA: TGCGCCAGCAGCTCTACCTACGAGCAGTACTTC
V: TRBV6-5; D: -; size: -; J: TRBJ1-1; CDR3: CASKGNTEAFF; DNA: TGTGCCAGCAAGGGGAACACTGAAGCTTTCTTT
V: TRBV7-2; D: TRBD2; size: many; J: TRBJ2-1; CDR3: CASSPKTSGSWLYEQFF; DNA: TGTGCCAGCAGCCCAAAAACTAGCGGGAGTTGGCTATATGAGCAGTTCTTC
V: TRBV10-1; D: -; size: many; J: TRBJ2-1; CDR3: CASSWTDRNEQFF; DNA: TGCGCCAGCAGTTGGACGGATCGTAATGAGCAGTTCTTC
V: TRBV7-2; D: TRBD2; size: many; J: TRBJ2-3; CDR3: CASSQTSGYTDTQYF; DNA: TGTGCCAGCAGCCAGACTAGCGGATACACAGATACGCAGTATTTT
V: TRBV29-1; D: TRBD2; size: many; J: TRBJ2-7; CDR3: CSVFLGTSAYEQYF; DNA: TGCAGCGTCTTTTTGGGGACTAGCGCGTACGAGCAGTACTTC
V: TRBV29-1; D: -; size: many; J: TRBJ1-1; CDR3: CSVGNYREEDTEAFF; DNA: TGCAGCGTTGGGAACTACAGGGAGGAGGACACTGAAGCTTTCTTT
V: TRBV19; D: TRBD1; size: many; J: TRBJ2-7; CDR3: CASSMPQQGAYEQYF; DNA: TGTGCCAGTAGTATGCCCCAACAGGGGGCCTACGAGCAGTACTTC
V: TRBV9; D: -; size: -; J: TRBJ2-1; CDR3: CASSSNPHDRYNEQFF; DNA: TGTGCCAGCAGCTCAAACCCCCACGACAGATACAATGAGCAGTTCTTC
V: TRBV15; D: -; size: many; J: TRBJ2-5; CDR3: CATSRAKRGRETQYF; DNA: TGTGCCACCAGCAGGGCTAAAAGGGGTCGAGAGACCCAGTACTTC
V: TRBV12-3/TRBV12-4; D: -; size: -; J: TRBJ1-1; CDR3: CASSTTRGTEAFF; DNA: TGTGCCAGCAGTACGACTCGAGGCACTGAAGCTTTCTTT
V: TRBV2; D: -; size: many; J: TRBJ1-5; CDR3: CASSEEPLNF; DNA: TGTGCCAGCAGTGAAGAGCCCCTGAATTTT
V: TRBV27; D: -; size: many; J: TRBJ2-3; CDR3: CASSFDLGGLEDTQYF; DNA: TGTGCCAGCAGTTTCGACCTGGGTGGGTTGGAAGATACGCAGTATTTT
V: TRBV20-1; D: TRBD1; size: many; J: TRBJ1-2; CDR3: CSAPQDRGDNYGYTF; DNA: TGCAGTGCTCCACAGGACAGGGGTGACAACTATGGCTACACCTTC
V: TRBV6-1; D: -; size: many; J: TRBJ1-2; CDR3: CASSERRNYGYTF; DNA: TGTGCCAGCAGTGAACGCAGGAACTATGGCTACACCTTC
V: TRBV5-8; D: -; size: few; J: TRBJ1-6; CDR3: CASSLSGRFNSPLHF; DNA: TGTGCCAGCAGCTTATCGGGGCGCTTCAATTCACCCCTCCACTTT
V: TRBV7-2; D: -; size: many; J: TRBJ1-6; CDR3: CASSLTPFNNSPLHF; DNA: TGTGCCAGCAGCCTCACCCCTTTCAATAATTCACCCCTCCACTTT
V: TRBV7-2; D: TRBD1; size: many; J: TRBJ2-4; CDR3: CASSSTGGRNIQYF; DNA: TGTGCCAGCAGCTCAACAGGGGGCCGGAACATTCAGTACTTC
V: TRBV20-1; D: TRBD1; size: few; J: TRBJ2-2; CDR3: CSAPRQGRETGELFF; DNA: TGCAGTGCTCCCAGACAGGGGCGAGAAACCGGGGAGCTGTTTTTT
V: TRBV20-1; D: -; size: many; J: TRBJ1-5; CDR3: CSAKTGISNQPQHF; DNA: TGCAGTGCGAAAACAGGAATTAGCAATCAGCCCCAGCATTTT
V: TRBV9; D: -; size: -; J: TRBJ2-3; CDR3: CASSASQGVSTDTQYF; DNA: TGTGCCAGCAGCGCCTCTCAAGGAGTGAGCACAGATACGCAGTATTTT
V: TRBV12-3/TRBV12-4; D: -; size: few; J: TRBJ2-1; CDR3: CASRGAYGRQFF; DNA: TGTGCCAGCAGGGGGGCGTATGGAAGGCAGTTCTTC
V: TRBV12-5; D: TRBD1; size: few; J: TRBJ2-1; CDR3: CASGVGEAGTGLWF; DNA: TGTGCTAGTGGTGTGGGGGAGGCCGGGACAGGGTTATGGTTC
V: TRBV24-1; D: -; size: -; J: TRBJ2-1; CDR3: CATSGEVLGEQFF; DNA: TGTGCCACCAGTGGGGAGGTTTTGGGTGAGCAGTTCTTC
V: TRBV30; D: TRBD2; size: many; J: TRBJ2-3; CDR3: CAWSLSGRARYTQYF; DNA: TGTGCCTGGAGCCTTAGCGGGAGGGCTCGATATACGCAGTATTTT
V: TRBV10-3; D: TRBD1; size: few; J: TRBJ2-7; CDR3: CATGDSTRTYEQYF; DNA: TGTGCCACAGGGGACAGTACACGGACCTACGAGCAGTACTTC
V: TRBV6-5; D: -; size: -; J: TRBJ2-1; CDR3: CASSYVQDRDEQFF; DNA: TGTGCCAGCAGTTACGTACAGGACCGGGATGAGCAGTTCTTC